This paragraph covers one T cell receptor (beta chain) sequence. In the original processing: Cell counts per sample came from amplifying reference gene primers. The data were produced by immunoSEQ multiplex PCR, yet TCRdb's version contains in-frame clones alone and is incomplete. The D gene and trimming were derived from the DNA, and the V and J assignments and clone size from that table. The table records 170,000 or so clones, just over 85% of them present only once. The V end was cut by 4 bases, the J end by 4 bases, with 10 bases between. This CDR3 spans 13 amino acids. Germline V CDR1 and CDR2: LGHDT, YNNKEL (reference sequence). The data stem from a study of blood T cell repertoires in COVID-19. Background on the study: Some COVID-19 samples were acute and others convalescent; all came from the United States, Italy and Spain. The analysed material was cDNA or gDNA that came from T cells, B-cell-depleted T cells, or PBMCs.

Sequenced: peripheral blood. The J gene is TRBJ1-1, the V gene TRBV3-1 (or the pseudogene TRBV3-2); a possible D gene is TRBD1 (6 bases). The clonotype originates from a man aged 50-59 years with active or convalescent COVID-19. CDR3 sequence: CASSLAGVTEAFF. The CDR3 region has the DNA TGTGCCAGCAGCCTCGCAGGGGTCACTGAAGCTTTCTTT.